These T cell receptor beta chains were read from a single sample in a study of siplizumab effects on memory and regulatory T cells. The protocol was immunoSEQ multiplex PCR, while the TCRdb copy is restricted to in-frame clones and leaves out a portion. Of 100,000 or so clones detected, around 90% appear once; the ten largest clones hold around 12%. The sample taken for sequencing was non-Treg CD4+ T cells sorted from blood. The receptors here all came from a human donor in good health. Both conserved end residues are part of each CDR3. A D gene is named only where the DNA matches it firmly. Size values are once, few and many counts, or a class for expanded clones, and some rows have none.

j_gene	abundance	v_gene	d_gene	CDR3nt	CDR3aa
TRBJ2-1	-	TRBV7-9	-	TGTGCCAGCAGCACCGGGACCCAGTTTTACAATGAGCAGTTCTTC	CASSTGTQFYNEQFF
TRBJ2-7	-	TRBV28	TRBD2	TGTGCCAGCAGGGGACTAGCCTACGAGCAGTACTTC	CASRGLAYEQYF
TRBJ2-1	once	TRBV28	TRBD2	TGTGCCAGCAGTCTCCCCGGGACTAGGTCTGAGCAGTTCTTC	CASSLPGTRSEQFF
TRBJ1-5	few	TRBV4-1	-	TGCGCCAGCAGCCAAACCGACAGGAATAGCAATCAGCCCCAGCATTTT	CASSQTDRNSNQPQHF
TRBJ2-5	once	TRBV9	-	TGTGCCAGCAGCGCCCAGGGGGAGACCCAGTACTTC	CASSAQGETQYF
TRBJ1-1	-	TRBV5-1	TRBD1	TGCGCCAGCAGCTCCGATGGGAGCAGGGGGCCCGAAGCTTTCTTT	CASSSDGSRGPEAFF
TRBJ1-2	-	TRBV5-1	-	TGCGCCAGCAGCTTGGAAGGCGGGTTGGTTAGCTACACCTTC	CASSLEGGLVSYTF
TRBJ1-5	-	TRBV19	-	TGTGCCAGTAGTATGTTCGCACGGGGAGTCAATCAGCCCCAGCATTTT	CASSMFARGVNQPQHF
TRBJ2-6	-	TRBV19	-	TGTGCCAGTGGCCGGAGCCCTCTTTCTGGGGCCAACGTCCTGACTTTC	CASGRSPLSGANVLTF
TRBJ2-2	few	TRBV7-3	-	TGTGCCAGCACCCCTTCAGAGAGCGGGGAGCTGTTTTTT	CASTPSESGELFF
TRBJ1-5	-	TRBV6-6	TRBD1	TGTGCCAGCATACAGGGACAGGGAAACAATCAGCCCCAGCATTTT	CASIQGQGNNQPQHF
TRBJ1-2	-	TRBV27	-	TGTGCCAGCAGTACCCGGGACCACTATGGCTACACCTTC	CASSTRDHYGYTF
TRBJ2-7	once	TRBV9	TRBD2	TGTGCCAGCAGCGTAGCTCTAGCGGGGCCCTACGAGCAGTACTTC	CASSVALAGPYEQYF